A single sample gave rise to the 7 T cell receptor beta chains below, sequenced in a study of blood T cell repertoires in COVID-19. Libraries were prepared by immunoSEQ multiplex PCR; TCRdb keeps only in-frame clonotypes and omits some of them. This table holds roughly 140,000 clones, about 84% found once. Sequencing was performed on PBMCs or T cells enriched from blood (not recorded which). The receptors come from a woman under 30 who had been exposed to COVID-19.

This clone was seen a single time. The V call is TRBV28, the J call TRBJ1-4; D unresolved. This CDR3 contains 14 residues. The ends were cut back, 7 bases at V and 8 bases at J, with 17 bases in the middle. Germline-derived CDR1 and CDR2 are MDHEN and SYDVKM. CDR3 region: CASTASPRGEKLFF. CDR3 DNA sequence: TGTGCCAGCACGGCGAGCCCTCGAGGAGAAAAACTGTTTTTT.

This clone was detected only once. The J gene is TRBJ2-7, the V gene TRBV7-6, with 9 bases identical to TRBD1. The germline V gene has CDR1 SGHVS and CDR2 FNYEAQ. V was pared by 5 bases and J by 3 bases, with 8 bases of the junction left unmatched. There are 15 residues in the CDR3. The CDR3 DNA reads TGTGCCAGCAGCGATGCCGGGACAGGGATCTACGAGCAGTACTTC. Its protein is CASSDAGTGIYEQYF.

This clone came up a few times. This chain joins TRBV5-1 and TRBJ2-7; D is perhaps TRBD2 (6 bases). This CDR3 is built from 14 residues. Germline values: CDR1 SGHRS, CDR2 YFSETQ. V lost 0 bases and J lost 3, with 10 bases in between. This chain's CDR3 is CASSLVTSNYEQYF. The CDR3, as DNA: TGCGCCAGCAGCTTGGTCACTAGCAACTACGAGCAGTACTTC.

CDR3 amino acids: CASSYSSPALKQGNEQYF. Here the CDR3 DNA reads TGTGCCAGCAGTTACTCCTCACCAGCCTTAAAACAGGGTAACGAGCAGTACTTC. The J gene is TRBJ2-7, the V gene TRBV6-2 or TRBV6-3; TRBD1 is a possible D gene (6 bases). CDR1 and CDR2 (germline): MNHEY, SVGEGT. Trimming took off 0 bases at V and 5 bases at J, with 23 bases between the two ends. The CDR3 runs to 18 residues.

CDR3 sequence: CSVRTSGEGLSYEQYF. In DNA, the CDR3 is TGCAGCGTCCGGACTAGCGGGGAGGGTCTGTCCTACGAGCAGTACTTC. The chain couples TRBV29-1 to TRBJ2-7; 12 bases line up with TRBD2. Trimming cost V 6 bases and J 1 base; bases outside gene matches: 10. The CDR3 extends over 16 amino acids. Germline-derived CDR1 and CDR2 are SQVTM and ANQGSEA.

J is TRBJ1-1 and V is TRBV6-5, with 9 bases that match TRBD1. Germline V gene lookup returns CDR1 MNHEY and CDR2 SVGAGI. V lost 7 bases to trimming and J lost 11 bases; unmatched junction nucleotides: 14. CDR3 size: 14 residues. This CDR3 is CASTPNRDRAAAFF. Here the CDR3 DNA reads TGTGCCAGCACCCCGAACCGGGACAGGGCCGCCGCTTTCTTT.

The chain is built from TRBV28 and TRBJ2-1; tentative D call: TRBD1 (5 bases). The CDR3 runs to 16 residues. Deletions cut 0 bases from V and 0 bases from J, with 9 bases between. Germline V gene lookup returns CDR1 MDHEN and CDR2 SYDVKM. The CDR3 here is CASSLWRTPSYNEQFF. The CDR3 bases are TGTGCCAGCAGTTTATGGAGGACACCCTCCTACAATGAGCAGTTCTTC.